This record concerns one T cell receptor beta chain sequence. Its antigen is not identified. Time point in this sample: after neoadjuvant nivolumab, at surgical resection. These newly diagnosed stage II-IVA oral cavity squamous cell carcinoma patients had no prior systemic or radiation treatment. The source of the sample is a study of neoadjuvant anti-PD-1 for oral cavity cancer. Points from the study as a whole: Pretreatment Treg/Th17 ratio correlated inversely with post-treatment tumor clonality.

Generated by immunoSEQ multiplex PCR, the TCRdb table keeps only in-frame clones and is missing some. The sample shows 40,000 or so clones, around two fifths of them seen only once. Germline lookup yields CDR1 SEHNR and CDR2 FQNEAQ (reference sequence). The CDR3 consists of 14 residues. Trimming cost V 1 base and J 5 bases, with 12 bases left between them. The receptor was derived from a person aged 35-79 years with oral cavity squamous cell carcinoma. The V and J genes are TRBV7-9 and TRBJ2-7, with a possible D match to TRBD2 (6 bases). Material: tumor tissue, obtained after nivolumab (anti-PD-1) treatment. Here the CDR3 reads CASSLDGSSHEQYF. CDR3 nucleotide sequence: TGTGCCAGCAGCTTAGACGGGAGCAGCCACGAGCAGTACTTC.